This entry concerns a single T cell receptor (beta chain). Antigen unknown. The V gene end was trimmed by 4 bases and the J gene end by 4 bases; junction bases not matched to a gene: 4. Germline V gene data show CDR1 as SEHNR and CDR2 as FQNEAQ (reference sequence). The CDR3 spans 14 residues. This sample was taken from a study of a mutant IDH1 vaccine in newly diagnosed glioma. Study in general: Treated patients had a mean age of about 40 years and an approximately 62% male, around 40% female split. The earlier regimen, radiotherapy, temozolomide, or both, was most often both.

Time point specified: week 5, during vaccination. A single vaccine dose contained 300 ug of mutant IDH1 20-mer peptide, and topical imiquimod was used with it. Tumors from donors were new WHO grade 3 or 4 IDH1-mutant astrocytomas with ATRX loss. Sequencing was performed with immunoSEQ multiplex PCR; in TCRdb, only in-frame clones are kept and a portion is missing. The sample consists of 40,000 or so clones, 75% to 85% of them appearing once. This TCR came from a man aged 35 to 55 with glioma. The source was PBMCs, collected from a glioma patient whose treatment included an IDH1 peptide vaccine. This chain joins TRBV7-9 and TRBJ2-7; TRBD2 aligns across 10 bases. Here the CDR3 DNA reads TGTGCCAGCAGCTGGACTAGCGGAATTTACGAGCAGTACTTC. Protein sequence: CASSWTSGIYEQYF.